These 19 T cell receptor beta chains were sequenced from one sample in a study of blood T cell repertoires in COVID-19. Here immunoSEQ multiplex PCR was the method, and the copy in TCRdb shows in-frame clones only, minus some. Of hundreds of thousands of clones in the sample, around 89% are singletons; the top ten hold over 4%. The material sequenced was PBMCs or T cells enriched from blood (not recorded which). The receptors come from a young woman who had recovered from COVID-19.

CDR3 DNA: TGTGCCAGCAGTTTTCAGGGGGCGGACACCGGGGAGCTGTTTTTT. Encoded protein: CASSFQGADTGELFF. The chain links TRBV6-2 or TRBV6-3 to TRBJ2-2; TRBD1 agrees at 8 bases. The germline V gene has CDR1 MNHEY and CDR2 SVGEGT. The J segment lost 3 bases and the V segment lost 4 bases, leaving 4 bases of the junction unmatched. The CDR3 covers 15 residues.

The chain couples TRBV20-1 to TRBJ2-1; perhaps TRBD2 as D (5 bases). Trimming cost V 3 bases and J 11 bases, with 11 bases left between them. Germline CDR1 reads DFQATT; CDR2 reads SNEGSKA (reference sequence). CDR3 length equals 11 residues. The CDR3 DNA is TGCAGTGCTAGCACGGCGGGCCAGCAGTTCTTC. This codes for CSASTAGQQFF.

The genes are TRBV9 and TRBJ2-4; D remains unclear. The CDR3 is made up of 14 amino acids. The germline V and J ends were trimmed by 0 bases and 2 bases, with 6 bases remaining between them. CDR1 and CDR2 (germline): SGDLS, YYNGEE. The CDR3 DNA sequence: TGTGCCAGCAGCGTAGACAGTTCCAAAAACATTCAGTACTTC. Amino acids: CASSVDSSKNIQYF.

V is TRBV7-9 and J is TRBJ1-6, with TRBD1 identical over 8 bases. Germline-derived CDR1 and CDR2 are SEHNR and FQNEAQ (reference sequence). With 5 bases clipped from V and 9 bases from J, the junction kept 12 bases outside the gene matches. CDR3 size: 16 residues. For the CDR3, the DNA is TGTGCCAGCAGCCCTGGGTCCCAGGGGGCGCTTTCACCCCTCCACTTT. Translating gives CASSPGSQGALSPLHF.

The genes are TRBV5-1 and TRBJ2-3, with D tentatively TRBD2 (5 bases). The CDR3 length is 14 residues. Germline loops: CDR1 SGHRS, CDR2 YFSETQ. Trimming cost V 5 bases and J 6 bases, with 16 bases left between them. The CDR3 DNA reads TGCGCCAGCAGTTTTAATCGGGGAGCGGATACGCAGTATTTT. As protein: CASSFNRGADTQYF.

The chain carries TRBV30 and TRBJ1-2; 8 bases are shared with TRBD1. The CDR3 spans 13 residues. Germline V gene sequence: CDR1 GTSNPN, CDR2 SVGIG (reference sequence). Trimming cost V 0 bases and J 7 bases; bases outside gene matches: 4. CDR3 DNA: TGTGCCTGGAGTGTATCACAGGGGGTTGGCTACACCTTC. Its translation: CAWSVSQGVGYTF.

This chain links TRBV10-3 with TRBJ2-7, with TRBD1 matching 7 bases. Germline-derived CDR1 and CDR2 are ENHRY and SYGVKD. This CDR3 has 17 residues. The ends lost 2 bases at V and 2 bases at J; junction bases unmatched: 12. The DNA for the CDR3 is TGTGCCATCAGTGAGGTGCCATTGGACAGGCGACCCTACGAGCAGTACTTC. This sequence encodes CAISEVPLDRRPYEQYF.

The V call is TRBV9, the J call TRBJ2-1, with a weak D call TRBD1 (6 bases). The CDR3 sequence is 15 residues long. Germline CDR1 and CDR2: SGDLS and YYNGEE. V lost 3 bases, J lost 7 bases, and 17 bases lay in between. The CDR3 loop reads CASSAGVQGRNEQFF. CDR3 bases: TGTGCCAGCAGCGCCGGGGTTCAGGGGCGAAATGAGCAGTTCTTC.

This chain connects TRBV30 to TRBJ2-1, with 8 bases lining up with TRBD1. CDR1 GTSNPN and CDR2 SVGIG come from the germline V gene (reference sequence). The CDR3 runs to 12 residues. V gave up 0 bases and J gave up 12 bases; unmatched junction bases: 4. CDR3 DNA: TGTGCCTGGAGTGTAACAGGGACAGGGCAGTTCTTC. Its translation is CAWSVTGTGQFF. Drawing the rest from reference TRBV30 and TRBJ2-1, the complete variable domain is SQTIHQWPATLVQPVGSPLSLECTVEGTSNPNLYWYRQAAGRGLQLLFYSVGIGQISSEVPQNLSASRPQDRQFILSSKKLLLSDSGFYLCAWSVTGTGQFFGPGTRLTVL.

V gene TRBV10-2 combines with J gene TRBJ1-2; D may be TRBD1 (5 bases). V shed 5 bases and J shed 4 bases, with 14 bases lying between them. Per the germline V gene, CDR1 is WSHSY and CDR2 is SAAADI. The CDR3 totals 14 residues. Here the CDR3 DNA reads TGCGCCAGCAGTCCTGGGACGGGGGGCTATGGCTACACCTTC. Its protein product is CASSPGTGGYGYTF.

The CDR3 reads CASSLDTANYGYTF. As DNA, the CDR3 is TGTGCCAGCAGCTTAGATACAGCCAACTATGGCTACACCTTC. The chain carries TRBV7-8 and TRBJ1-2; no clear D gene. The CDR3 consists of 14 residues. Germline V CDR1 and CDR2: SGHVS, FQNEAQ. Deletions cut 1 base from V and 2 bases from J, with 8 bases between.

This sequence joins TRBV27 and TRBJ2-1, with no clear D. The germline V gene encodes CDR1 MNHEY and CDR2 SMNVEV (reference sequence). The V and J ends lost 5 bases and 8 bases respectively, with 19 bases between them. This CDR3 is 15 amino acids long. This CDR3 is CASSPNSRVAHEQFF. The CDR3 DNA reads as TGTGCCAGCAGTCCGAATAGCCGGGTAGCCCATGAGCAGTTCTTC.

V gene TRBV7-2 combines with J gene TRBJ2-7; D gene unclear. Germline assignment: CDR1 SGHTA and CDR2 FQGNSA. V dropped 7 bases and J dropped 3 bases, with 22 bases sitting between them. The CDR3 totals 16 residues. For the CDR3, the DNA is TGTGCCAGCAAATTGGAGCTGCAAAGCGTAAACTACGAGCAGTACTTC. Encoded protein: CASKLELQSVNYEQYF.

This sequence joins TRBV7-6 and TRBJ1-1; D is ambiguous. V gave up 5 bases and J gave up 2 bases, with 15 bases separating them. This CDR3 comprises 15 residues. Germline CDR1 reads SGHVS; CDR2 reads FNYEAQ. The CDR3 bases are TGTGCCAGCAGCCGCATCGGGAGGCCCAACACTGAAGCTTTCTTT. This translates into CASSRIGRPNTEAFF.

This chain links TRBV11-2 with TRBJ2-7; 8 nucleotides align to TRBD2. J was trimmed by 3 bases and V by 4 bases; bases with no gene match: 5. CDR3 length equals 14 residues. The germline CDR1 and CDR2 sequences are SGHAT and FQNNGV. In DNA form, the CDR3 reads TGTGCCAGCAGCTCCCACGCGGGGGGCTACGAGCAGTACTTC. It translates to CASSSHAGGYEQYF.

The chain recombines TRBV6-5 with TRBJ2-7; D might be TRBD1 (6 bases). V was shortened by 11 bases and J by 4 bases, with 24 bases between the two germline ends. The germline V gene encodes CDR1 MNHEY and CDR2 SVGAGI. This CDR3 is built from 15 residues. The CDR3 DNA reads as TGTGCCCCGCAAATCAGGGGCTCCCAACCTTACGAGCAGTACTTC. This codes for CAPQIRGSQPYEQYF.

The chain carries TRBV24-1 and TRBJ2-3; D gene uncertain. This CDR3 region has 14 residues. CDR1 KGHDR and CDR2 SFDVKD come from the germline V gene. Deletions cut 1 base from V and 4 bases from J, with 8 bases between. The chain's CDR3 is CATSDLARADTQYF. In DNA form, the CDR3 reads TGTGCCACCAGTGATTTAGCCCGGGCAGATACGCAGTATTTT.

This rearrangement joins TRBV24-1 to TRBJ1-2, with D possibly being TRBD1 (6 bases). Trimming stripped 3 bases from V and 14 bases from J, with 12 bases between. The CDR3 totals 11 residues. Looked up from germline, CDR1 is KGHDR and CDR2 is SFDVKD. The CDR3 here is CATSDHRAQTF. In DNA form, the CDR3 reads TGTGCCACCAGTGATCACAGGGCCCAAACCTTC.

There are a few counts of this clone. V and J are TRBV14 and TRBJ1-6; D perhaps matches TRBD1 (5 bases). Germline V gene data show CDR1 as SGHDN and CDR2 as FVKESK. V lost 4 bases and J 7 bases, leaving 11 bases between the germline ends. The length of the CDR3 is 14 residues. The CDR3 DNA reads TGTGCCAGCAGCCTTGTCGCAGGGAATTCACCCCTCCACTTT. Translation gives CASSLVAGNSPLHF. Full variable domain (remainder filled in from reference TRBV14 and TRBJ1-6): EAGVTQFPSHSVIEKGQTVTLRCDPISGHDNLYWYRRVMGKEIKFLLHFVKESKQDESGMPNNRFLAERTGGTYSTLKVQPAELEDSGVYFCASSLVAGNSPLHFGNGTRLTVT.